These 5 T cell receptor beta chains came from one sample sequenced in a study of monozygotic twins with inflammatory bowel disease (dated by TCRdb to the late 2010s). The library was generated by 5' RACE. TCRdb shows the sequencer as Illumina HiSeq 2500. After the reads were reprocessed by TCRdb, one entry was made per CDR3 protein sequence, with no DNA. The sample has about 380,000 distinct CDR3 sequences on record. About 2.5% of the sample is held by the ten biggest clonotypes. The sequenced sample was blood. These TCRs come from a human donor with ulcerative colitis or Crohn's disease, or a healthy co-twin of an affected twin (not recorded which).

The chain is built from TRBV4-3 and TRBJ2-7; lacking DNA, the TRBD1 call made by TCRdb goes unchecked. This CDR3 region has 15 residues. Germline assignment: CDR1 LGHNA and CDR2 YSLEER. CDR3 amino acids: CASRQDRPGHYEQYF.

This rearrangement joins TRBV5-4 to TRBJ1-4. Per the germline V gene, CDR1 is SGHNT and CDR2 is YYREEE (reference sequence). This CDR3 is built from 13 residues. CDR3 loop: CASSLTGGEKLFF. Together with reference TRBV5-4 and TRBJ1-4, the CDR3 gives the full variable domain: ETGVTQSPTHLIKTRGQQVTLRCSSQSGHNTVSWYQQALGQGPQFIFQYYREEENGRGNFPPRFSGLQFPNYSSELNVNALELDDSALYLCASSLTGGEKLFFGSGTQLSVL.

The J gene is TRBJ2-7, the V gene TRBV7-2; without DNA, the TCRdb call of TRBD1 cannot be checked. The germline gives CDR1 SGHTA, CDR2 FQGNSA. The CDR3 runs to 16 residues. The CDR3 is CASSLKGGQTPYEQYF.

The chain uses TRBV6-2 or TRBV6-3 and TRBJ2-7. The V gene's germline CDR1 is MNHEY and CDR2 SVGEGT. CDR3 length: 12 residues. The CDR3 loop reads CASSYSSRRQYF.

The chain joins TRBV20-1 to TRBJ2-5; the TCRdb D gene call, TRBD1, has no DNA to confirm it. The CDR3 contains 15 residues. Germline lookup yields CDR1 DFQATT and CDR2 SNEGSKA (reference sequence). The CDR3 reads CSAIVADRGPETQYF.